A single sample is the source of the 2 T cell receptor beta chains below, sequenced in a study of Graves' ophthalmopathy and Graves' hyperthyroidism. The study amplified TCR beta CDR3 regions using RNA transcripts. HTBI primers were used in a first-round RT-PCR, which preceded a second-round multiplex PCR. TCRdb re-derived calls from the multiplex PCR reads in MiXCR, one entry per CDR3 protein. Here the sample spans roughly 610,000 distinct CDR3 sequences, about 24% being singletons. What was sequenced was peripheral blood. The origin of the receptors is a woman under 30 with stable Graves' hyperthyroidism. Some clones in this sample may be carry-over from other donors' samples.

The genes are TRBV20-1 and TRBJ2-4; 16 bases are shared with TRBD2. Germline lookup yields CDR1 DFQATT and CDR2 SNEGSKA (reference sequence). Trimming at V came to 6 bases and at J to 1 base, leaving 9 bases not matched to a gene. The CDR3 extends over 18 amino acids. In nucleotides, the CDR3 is TGCAGTGCCGAAACCGGGACTAGCGGGGGGGCGGCCAAAAACATTCAGTACTTC. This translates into CSAETGTSGGAAKNIQYF.

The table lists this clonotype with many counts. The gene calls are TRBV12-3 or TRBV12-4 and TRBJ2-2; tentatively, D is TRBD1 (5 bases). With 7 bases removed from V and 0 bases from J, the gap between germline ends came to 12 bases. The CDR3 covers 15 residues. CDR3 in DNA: TGTGCCAGCAACGATCGACAGACGAACACCGGGGAGCTGTTTTTT. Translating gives CASNDRQTNTGELFF.